Presented here are 26 T cell receptor beta chains from one specimen sequenced in a study of CD8+ T cells in alopecia areata. Treatment indicated: oral pan-JAK inhibitor, 5-10 mg twice daily. It was cDNA, reverse transcribed from extracted RNA, that served as the sequencing template. Data came from immunoSEQ multiplex PCR; TCRdb stores just in-frame clones and leaves some out. The sample lists about 140,000 clones; approximately 86% were seen once. Specimen: CD8+ T cells sorted from blood, collected at week 4, from a patient treated with tofacitinib. The receptors derive from a human donor with alopecia areata.

The chain has TRBV30 and TRBJ1-5; D uncertain. Germline loops: CDR1 GTSNPN, CDR2 SVGIG (reference sequence). The CDR3 spans 15 residues. Trimming removed 4 bases at V and 4 bases at J, with 17 bases between. Written as DNA, the CDR3 is TGTGCCTGGAATGTACAAGGGCGCGGGAATCAGCCCCAGCATTTT. Translated: CAWNVQGRGNQPQHF.

J is TRBJ2-5 and V is TRBV7-6; 7 bases map to TRBD2. Germline CDR1 reads SGHVS; CDR2 reads FNYEAQ. The length of the CDR3 is 16 residues. The junction had 13 bases not matched to a gene; V was cut back by 4 bases and J by 5 bases. In DNA, the CDR3 is TGTGCCAGCAGCTCCGATGCTAGCGGACTTTATGAGACCCAGTACTTC. Translating it yields CASSSDASGLYETQYF. The entire variable domain, with the rest obtained from reference TRBV7-6 and TRBJ2-5, is as follows: GAGVSQSPRYKVTKRGQDVALRCDPISGHVSLYWYRQALGQGPEFLTYFNYEAQQDKSGLPNDRFSAERPEGSISTLTIQRTEQRDSAMYRCASSSDASGLYETQYFGPGTRLLVL.

J is TRBJ1-1 and V is TRBV7-8; D uncertain. Trimming stripped 1 base from V and 2 bases from J, with 17 bases between. Per germline, CDR1 SGHVS and CDR2 FQNEAQ. The CDR3 runs 17 residues. The CDR3 nucleotides read TGTGCCAGCAGCTTAGGTTCCCGGGATTTGGGAAACACTGAAGCTTTCTTT. Its protein product is CASSLGSRDLGNTEAFF. Full variable domain (rest looked up from reference TRBV7-8 and TRBJ1-1): GAGVSQSPRYKVAKRGQDVALRCDPISGHVSLFWYQQALGQGPEFLTYFQNEAQLDKSGLPSDRFFAERPEGSVSTLKIQRTQQEDSAVYLCASSLGSRDLGNTEAFFGQGTRLTVV.

This chain joins TRBV4-1 and TRBJ2-3, with 11 nucleotides matching TRBD2. Germline-derived CDR1 and CDR2 are MGHRA and YSYEKL. The length of the CDR3 is 15 residues. Germline trimming cut 1 base from V and 5 bases from J; bases unmatched to any gene: 2. CDR3 bases: TGCGCCAGCAGCCAAGTCACTAGCGGGAGAGATACGCAGTATTTT. Its translation is CASSQVTSGRDTQYF.

The CDR3 is CASSTVAGAYEQYF. CDR3 DNA: TGTGCCAGTAGTACCGTAGCGGGCGCCTACGAGCAGTACTTC. The chain links TRBV19 to TRBJ2-7, with TRBD2 matching 7 bases. This CDR3 contains 14 residues. V trimming: 4 bases; J trimming: 2 bases; junction bases outside the gene matches: 5. Germline CDR1 LNHDA, CDR2 SQIVND (reference sequence).

This chain uses TRBV5-1 with TRBJ2-7; D gene uncertain. Germline CDR1 SGHRS, CDR2 YFSETQ. The CDR3 is made up of 13 amino acids. Trimming shortened V by 0 bases and J by 0 bases, and 4 bases separated the two germline ends. The CDR3: CASSLGNSYEQYF. In DNA, the CDR3 is TGCGCCAGCAGCTTGGGAAACTCCTACGAGCAGTACTTC.

This chain joins TRBV11-2 and TRBJ1-1, with 8 bases identical to TRBD1. From germline, CDR1 is SGHAT and CDR2 FQNNGV. After removal of 6 bases from V and 3 bases from J, the junction contained 6 bases not matched to a gene. This CDR3 is 14 amino acids long. DNA for the CDR3: TGTGCCAGCAGTCCCCAGGGGGCGTACACTGAAGCTTTCTTT. It yields the protein CASSPQGAYTEAFF.

The chain couples TRBV27 to TRBJ2-1, with D perhaps matching TRBD1 or TRBD2 (5 bases each). With 7 bases removed from V and 9 bases from J, the gap between germline ends came to 22 bases. The CDR3 length is 15 residues. Germline lookup yields CDR1 MNHEY and CDR2 SMNVEV (reference sequence). CDR3 amino acids: CASNPGTAIFGEQFF. As DNA, the CDR3 is TGTGCCAGCAATCCAGGGACGGCGATCTTTGGTGAGCAGTTCTTC.

The chain combines TRBV5-1 with TRBJ2-7; TRBD1 or TRBD2 may be the D gene (6 bases each). Looked up from germline, CDR1 is SGHRS and CDR2 is YFSETQ. Trimming stripped 4 bases from V and 12 bases from J, with 14 bases between. This CDR3 has 11 amino acids. The chain's CDR3 is CASSAGQAPYF. The CDR3 region has the DNA TGCGCCAGCAGCGCGGGACAAGCCCCGTACTTC.

The chain combines TRBV2 with TRBJ2-1; D call uncertain. This CDR3 has 17 amino acids. V was clipped by 5 bases and J by 5 bases, with 22 bases between them. The germline CDR1 and CDR2 sequences are SNHLY and FYNNEI. Here the CDR3 DNA reads TGTGCCAGCAGTTTGGTCGCTTCTGTTCCACAAGACAATGAGCAGTTCTTC. Its translation is CASSLVASVPQDNEQFF.

The chain has TRBV11-2 and TRBJ2-7; D not resolved. Germline lookup yields CDR1 SGHAT and CDR2 FQNNGV. The CDR3 covers 13 residues. V was cut by 1 base and J by 2 bases, with 6 bases left in between. CDR3 nucleotides: TGTGCCAGCAGCTTAGTGCAGCCCTACGAGCAGTACTTC. Protein product: CASSLVQPYEQYF.

The gene calls are TRBV9 and TRBJ2-3; TRBD1 is a possible D gene (5 bases). V lost 3 bases to trimming and J lost 0 bases, with 17 bases between them. The CDR3 sequence is 17 residues long. Per the germline V gene, CDR1 is SGDLS and CDR2 is YYNGEE. CDR3 region: CASSGGPLPVSTDTQYF. The DNA of the CDR3 is TGTGCCAGCAGCGGGGGCCCCCTGCCCGTAAGCACAGATACGCAGTATTTT. Looking up the rest from reference TRBV9 and TRBJ2-3 gives the full variable domain: DSGVTQTPKHLITATGQRVTLRCSPRSGDLSVYWYQQSLDQGLQFLIQYYNGEERAKGNILERFSAQQFPDLHSELNLSSLELGDSALYFCASSGGPLPVSTDTQYFGPGTRLTVL.

This chain uses TRBV7-4 with TRBJ1-2; D unresolved. The ends were cut back, 2 bases at V and 6 bases at J, with 13 bases in the middle. Germline V CDR1 and CDR2: SGHVT, SQSDAQ. This CDR3 has 14 residues. The CDR3 nucleotides read TGTGCCAGCAGCTTACTCAAGGGTCCGGATGGCTACACCTTC. Amino acids: CASSLLKGPDGYTF.

This clone was detected once. The V gene is TRBV7-9, the J gene TRBJ2-7, with TRBD2 identical over 8 bases. Germline V gene data show CDR1 as SEHNR and CDR2 as FQNEAQ (reference sequence). CDR3 length: 14 amino acids. Trimming at V came to 5 bases and at J to 5 bases, leaving 8 bases not matched to a gene. CDR3 in amino acids: CASSIQEREHEQYF. CDR3 DNA sequence: TGTGCCAGCAGCATCCAAGAGCGGGAGCACGAGCAGTACTTC.

The CDR3 sequence is CSVLGTTGELFF. The CDR3 nucleotides read TGCAGCGTCCTCGGGACGACCGGGGAGCTGTTTTTT. The V call is TRBV29-1, the J call TRBJ2-2; D is possibly TRBD1 or TRBD2 (5 bases each). The CDR3 runs to 12 residues. V was clipped by 6 bases and J by 5 bases, with 10 bases between them. Looked up from germline, CDR1 is SQVTM and CDR2 is ANQGSEA.

This clone is a singleton in its sample. The J gene is TRBJ2-1, the V gene TRBV18; D is possibly TRBD1 or TRBD2 (6 bases each). The CDR3 is made up of 13 amino acids. The ends were cut back, 6 bases at V and 5 bases at J, with 11 bases in the middle. CDR1 is KGHSH and CDR2 is LQKENI in the germline V gene. This CDR3 reads CASSPEGDNEQFF. The CDR3 nucleotides read TGTGCCAGCTCTCCGGAGGGGGACAATGAGCAGTTCTTC.

The V gene is TRBV5-4, the J gene TRBJ2-3; 8 bases map to TRBD1. The CDR3 is made up of 17 amino acids. Germline V CDR1 and CDR2: SGHNT, YYREEE (reference sequence). The trim removed 4 bases at V and 0 bases at J, leaving 10 bases unmatched. DNA for the CDR3: TGTGCCAGCAGCCCCGTGGGCTACAGGGGGAGCACAGATACGCAGTATTTT. Protein product: CASSPVGYRGSTDTQYF.

The rearrangement uses TRBV27 and TRBJ1-2; possibly TRBD1 for D (5 bases). The CDR3 runs to 13 residues. V shed 8 bases and J shed 5 bases, with 15 bases lying between them. From germline, CDR1 is MNHEY and CDR2 SMNVEV (reference sequence). CDR3 in DNA: TGTGCCAGCGGGGTGCGGGGGAGGTATGGCTACACCTTC. The encoded protein is CASGVRGRYGYTF.

The chain has TRBV29-1 and TRBJ2-7; a weak D match, TRBD1 (6 bases). CDR3 length: 13 amino acids. V lost 4 bases to trimming and J lost 2 bases, with 12 bases between them. CDR1 is SQVTM and CDR2 is ANQGSEA in the germline V gene. The DNA of the CDR3 is TGCAGCGTTGTTAACAGGGCGACCTACGAGCAGTACTTC. Protein sequence: CSVVNRATYEQYF.

This clone came up a few times. The V call is TRBV6-5, the J call TRBJ2-1, with 8 bases fitting TRBD1. CDR3 length: 15 residues. CDR1 MNHEY and CDR2 SVGAGI come from the germline V gene. The junction had 7 bases not matched to a gene; V was cut back by 0 bases and J by 9 bases. Here the CDR3 DNA reads TGTGCCAGCAGTTACTCGGACAGGGCCCTCGCTGAGCAGTTCTTC. As protein: CASSYSDRALAEQFF.

CDR3 protein: CATSTRDRGPGTQYF. Here the CDR3 DNA reads TGTGCCACCAGCACCCGGGACAGGGGGCCAGGTACGCAGTATTTT. The V call is TRBV15, the J call TRBJ2-3, with 12 bases that match TRBD1. CDR1 and CDR2 from the germline V gene are LNHNV and YYDKDF (reference sequence). The V and J ends lost 4 bases and 8 bases, in that order; junction bases with no gene match: 7. This CDR3 has 15 residues.

DNA of the CDR3: TGTGCCAGCAGTTCTCTGGGACAGAGCACAGATACGCAGTATTTT. It is translated as CASSSLGQSTDTQYF. The V gene is TRBV27, the J gene TRBJ2-3, with 7 bases fitting TRBD1. J gave up 0 bases and V 4 bases, and 4 bases lay outside the gene matches. This CDR3 contains 15 residues. The germline V gene has CDR1 MNHEY and CDR2 SMNVEV (reference sequence).

The chain links TRBV28 to TRBJ2-1, with D tentatively TRBD2 (7 bases). Trimming removed 2 bases at V and 8 bases at J, with 13 bases between. The germline V gene encodes CDR1 MDHEN and CDR2 SYDVKM. The CDR3 is 14 amino acids. The CDR3 DNA reads as TGTGCCAGCAGTTTAGCCGGGGGGCGAGATGAGCAGTTCTTC. It yields the protein CASSLAGGRDEQFF. Using reference TRBV28 and TRBJ2-1 for the parts outside the CDR3, the full variable domain is DVKVTQSSRYLVKRTGEKVFLECVQDMDHENMFWYRQDPGLGLRLIYFSYDVKMKEKGDIPEGYSVSREKKERFSLILESASTNQTSMYLCASSLAGGRDEQFFGPGTRLTVL.

This sequence joins TRBV7-9 and TRBJ2-5; tentatively, D is TRBD2 (5 bases). V was clipped by 1 base and J by 2 bases, with 14 bases between them. Germline V gene data show CDR1 as SEHNR and CDR2 as FQNEAQ (reference sequence). The CDR3 runs 16 residues. CDR3 loop: CASSLVVGERQETQYF. CDR3 sequence (DNA): TGTGCCAGCAGCTTAGTAGTCGGGGAGCGGCAAGAGACCCAGTACTTC.

This rearrangement joins TRBV7-8 to TRBJ2-2, with 8 bases lining up with TRBD1. Germline V gives CDR1 SGHVS, CDR2 FQNEAQ. V was pared by 7 bases and J by 5 bases, with 9 bases of the junction left unmatched. The CDR3 extends over 15 amino acids. CDR3: CASTLDRGLTGELFF. CDR3 nucleotides: TGTGCCAGCACCCTAGACAGGGGTCTGACCGGGGAGCTGTTTTTT.

The rearrangement links TRBV27 to TRBJ2-5; 12 bases line up with TRBD1. Germline trimming cut 5 bases from V and 4 bases from J; bases unmatched to any gene: 5. Germline CDR1 and CDR2: MNHEY and SMNVEV (reference sequence). The CDR3 has 15 amino acids. CDR3 DNA sequence: TGTGCCAGCAGTCCGAGGGACAGGGGGCTAGAGACCCAGTACTTC. Amino acids: CASSPRDRGLETQYF.